This T cell receptor (beta chain) was recovered during a study of T cell repertoires in cytomegalovirus infection. Across the whole study: Newly reported HLA-C-restricted and thoroughly characterized HLA-B-restricted CMV epitopes were employed. Public TCR beta signature analysis indicated the presence of both CMV infection and matching HLA type.

TCRdb re-derived calls from the reads in MiXCR, one entry per CDR3 protein. The sample shows hundreds of thousands of distinct CDR3 sequences, 25% to 35% of them seen only once. With respect to this clonotype: Its specificity is not known.

There are 13 residues in the CDR3. The germline V gene has CDR1 SGHTA and CDR2 FQGNSA. The ends were cut back, 3 bases at V and 4 bases at J, with 7 bases in the middle. Study-level points and caveats: Within the response measured ex vivo, HLA-C-restricted CMV-specific TCR beta clonotypes were dominant. Identification of carriers of CMV plus the relevant HLA was performed using cumulative public TCR beta family frequency.

The receptor was derived from a human donor in good health (CMV status not recorded). Some clones in this sample may be carry-over from other donors' samples. The specimen comprised cultured PBMCs, sampled from culture after CMV antigen stimulation. The chain employs TRBV7-2 and TRBJ2-4; D uncertain. CDR3 sequence: CASSFAQKNIQYF. The CDR3 nucleotides are TGTGCCAGCAGCTTTGCACAGAAAAACATTCAGTACTTC. Full variable domain (outside the CDR3, taken from reference TRBV7-2 and TRBJ2-4): GAGVSQSPSNKVTEKGKDVELRCDPISGHTALYWYRQSLGQGLEFLIYFQGNSAPDKSGLPSDRFSAERTGGSVSTLTIQRTQQEDSAVYLCASSFAQKNIQYFGAGTRLSVL.